What follows are 9 T cell receptor beta chains derived from one specimen sequenced in a study of siplizumab effects on memory and regulatory T cells. The antigens of these receptors remain unknown. Over a period of under 7 days at 37 degrees C, the mixed lymphocyte reaction cells were cocultured. Sequenced by immunoSEQ multiplex PCR; TCRdb stores in-frame clones only, minus some. The sample holds about 3,100 clones, around 50% seen once. The specimen sequenced was CFSE-low (dividing) CD4+ T cells sorted from an allogeneic mixed lymphocyte reaction. The source of these receptors is a human donor in good health; the cells came from an allogeneic mixed lymphocyte reaction.

V and J are TRBV6-1 and TRBJ1-2, with TRBD1 as a possible D gene (5 bases). Trimming pared 6 bases from V and 4 bases from J, leaving 12 bases between. In germline, CDR1 is MNHNS, CDR2 SASEGT. The CDR3 runs 13 residues. The CDR3 DNA reads TGTGCCAGCAGGCAGGGACCAGGCTATGGCTACACCTTC. This translates into CASRQGPGYGYTF.

The table lists this clone with a few counts. The chain recombines TRBV7-2 with TRBJ2-3, with D hard to call. Germline CDR1 is SGHTA and CDR2 is FQGNSA. Trimming pared 3 bases from V and 4 bases from J, leaving 8 bases between. The length of the CDR3 is 13 residues. The CDR3 loop is CASSFSLPDTQYF. CDR3 sequence (DNA): TGTGCCAGCAGCTTTTCCTTGCCAGATACGCAGTATTTT. Variable domain in full (rest from reference TRBV7-2 and TRBJ2-3): GAGVSQSPSNKVTEKGKDVELRCDPISGHTALYWYRQSLGQGLEFLIYFQGNSAPDKSGLPSDRFSAERTGGSVSTLTIQRTQQEDSAVYLCASSFSLPDTQYFGPGTRLTVL.

This chain uses TRBV10-3 with TRBJ2-7; 7 bases are shared with TRBD1. The ends lost 6 bases at V and 7 bases at J; junction bases unmatched: 6. Germline lookup yields CDR1 ENHRY and CDR2 SYGVKD. CDR3 length: 12 amino acids. CDR3 sequence reads: CAISLTGVEQYF. The DNA of the CDR3 is TGTGCCATCAGCTTAACAGGGGTTGAGCAGTACTTC.

The chain carries TRBV9 and TRBJ1-2; perhaps TRBD1 as D (6 bases). Germline values: CDR1 SGDLS, CDR2 YYNGEE. Trimming left V 3 bases short and J 4 bases short, with 13 bases between. The CDR3 runs to 14 residues. Here the CDR3 DNA reads TGTGCCAGCAGCGAGGGGACAACCCTCTATGGCTACACCTTC. Residues: CASSEGTTLYGYTF.

The V call is TRBV18, the J call TRBJ2-7, with 8 bases aligning to TRBD1. CDR1 is KGHSH and CDR2 is LQKENI in the germline V gene. The V gene end was trimmed by 3 bases and the J gene end by 6 bases; junction bases not matched to a gene: 7. The CDR3 is 14 amino acids. The CDR3 bases are TGTGCCAGCTCACCGCAGGGGGCGCTCGGCGAGCAGTACTTC. Its translation is CASSPQGALGEQYF. The full variable domain, its missing parts supplied by reference TRBV18 and TRBJ2-7, is NAGVMQNPRHLVRRRGQEARLRCSPMKGHSHVYWYRQLPEEGLKFMVYLQKENIIDESGMPKERFSAEFPKEGPSILRIQQVVRGDSAAYFCASSPQGALGEQYFGPGTRLTVT.

The V gene is TRBV6-5, the J gene TRBJ1-2; TRBD1 matches at 10 bases. CDR1 and CDR2 from the germline V gene are MNHEY and SVGAGI. The CDR3 loop spans 13 amino acids. V lost 6 bases to trimming and J lost 8 bases; unmatched junction nucleotides: 6. The CDR3 region has the DNA TGTGCCAGCAGCCGTGACAGGGGGCAAGGCTACACCTTC. Translated: CASSRDRGQGYTF.

This clone showed up just once. J is TRBJ1-1 and V is TRBV18, with D tentatively TRBD1 (6 bases). The CDR3 has 13 amino acids. The germline V and J ends were trimmed by 3 bases and 5 bases, with 10 bases remaining between them. Germline CDR1 reads KGHSH; CDR2 reads LQKENI. The DNA for the CDR3 is TGTGCCAGCTCACCGAAAGGGGGAACTGAAGCTTTCTTT. This sequence encodes CASSPKGGTEAFF.

CDR3 in amino acids: CSVEDGGGNTPYNEQFF. CDR3 coding DNA: TGCAGCGTTGAAGATGGGGGCGGGAACACCCCCTACAATGAGCAGTTCTTC. This chain uses TRBV29-1 with TRBJ2-1; D assignment may be TRBD1 or TRBD2 (6 bases each). CDR1 and CDR2 (germline): SQVTM, ANQGSEA. The CDR3 is 17 amino acids. The V gene lost 0 bases and the J gene lost 2 bases, with 17 bases spanning the gap.

The V gene is TRBV25-1, the J gene TRBJ2-7; TRBD2 agrees at 11 bases. Germline loops: CDR1 MGHDK, CDR2 SYGVNS. The CDR3 length is 15 residues. J lost 6 bases, V lost 2 bases, and 6 bases had no gene match. The CDR3: CASSEAGTSGSEQYF. The CDR3 nucleotides are TGTGCCAGCAGTGAAGCGGGGACTAGCGGATCCGAGCAGTACTTC.